A single T cell receptor (beta chain) is shown here with its context. Antigen unknown. This specimen comes from a study of PD-1 blockade in mismatch repair-deficient tumors. Study overall: Enrolled about 2013-2016, patients had progressing, pretreated mismatch repair-deficient cancers of 11 to 13 types. Study-wide results and limits: Rapid post-treatment expansion, then contraction, generally preceding radiologic response, marked tumor-resident clones.

Profiled with immunoSEQ multiplex PCR; TCRdb holds only in-frame clones, not every one. The sample lists about 68,000 clones; almost 80% were seen once. The sequencing here drew on peripheral blood, taken 2 weeks after starting pembrolizumab. This TCR came from an adult with mismatch repair-deficient cancer.

CDR3 bases: TGTGCCAGCAGCTTAGTCCAGGGAGAGGGCTATGGCTACACCTTC. Its protein product is CASSLVQGEGYGYTF. The chain is built from TRBV7-6 and TRBJ1-2; D may be TRBD1 (5 bases). Trimming cost V 1 base and J 4 bases, with 13 bases left between them. The CDR3 consists of 15 residues. The germline V gene has CDR1 SGHVS and CDR2 FNYEAQ.